Shown below are 18 T cell receptor beta chains from a single sample sequenced in a study of early T cells in non-severe SARS-CoV-2 infection. Each CDR3 protein is one row after TCRdb ran MiXCR on the 5' RACE reads. This sample has about 48,000 distinct CDR3 sequences, with approximately 13% found just once. The sample was whole blood. Receptors were obtained from an adult who was a healthcare worker with PCR-confirmed SARS-CoV-2 infection or an uninfected control (not recorded which).

In this sample, this clonotype turned up many times. J is TRBJ2-7 and V is TRBV28; 13 bases are a match to TRBD2. V trimming: 5 bases; J trimming: 2 bases; junction bases outside the gene matches: 3. Germline V gene lookup returns CDR1 MDHEN and CDR2 SYDVKM. This CDR3 comprises 15 residues. In DNA form, the CDR3 reads TGTGCCAGCAGTCCTACTAGCGGGAGGGCCTACGAGCAGTACTTC. Its translation: CASSPTSGRAYEQYF. Combining the CDR3 with reference TRBV28 and TRBJ2-7 gives the whole variable domain DVKVTQSSRYLVKRTGEKVFLECVQDMDHENMFWYRQDPGLGLRLIYFSYDVKMKEKGDIPEGYSVSREKKERFSLILESASTNQTSMYLCASSPTSGRAYEQYFGPGTRLTVT.

This clonotype was counted many times. V and J are TRBV7-9 and TRBJ2-2, with a weak D call TRBD1 (5 bases). V was trimmed by 8 bases and J by 4 bases, leaving 14 bases between them. The length of the CDR3 is 14 residues. The germline gives CDR1 SEHNR, CDR2 FQNEAQ (reference sequence). CDR3 loop: CASPGARSTGELFF. The CDR3 region has the DNA TGTGCCAGCCCTGGGGCCAGAAGCACCGGGGAGCTGTTTTTT.

The gene calls are TRBV6-6 and TRBJ2-7, with D maybe TRBD1 (6 bases). The V end lost 5 bases, the J end lost 0 bases, and 17 bases lay between the germline ends. This CDR3 is 16 amino acids long. CDR1 is MNHNY, CDR2 SVGAGI, per germline (reference sequence). The CDR3 region has the DNA TGTGCCAGCAGTCCGCCCTCCGGGACAAACTCCTACGAGCAGTACTTC. The encoded protein is CASSPPSGTNSYEQYF.

This chain joins TRBV7-9 and TRBJ2-2; D is undetermined. V shed 2 bases and J shed 5 bases, with 15 bases lying between them. The CDR3 totals 16 residues. Germline V gene data show CDR1 as SEHNR and CDR2 as FQNEAQ (reference sequence). CDR3 in DNA: TGTGCCAGCAGCTTACCCTCTGTGGGGATGACCGGGGAGCTGTTTTTT. Its protein is CASSLPSVGMTGELFF.

There are a few counts of this clonotype. The chain joins TRBV7-6 to TRBJ2-3; tentatively, D is TRBD2 (6 bases). V dropped 5 bases and J dropped 5 bases, with 8 bases sitting between them. Germline V gene lookup returns CDR1 SGHVS and CDR2 FNYEAQ. The length of the CDR3 is 12 residues. In nucleotides, the CDR3 is TGTGCCAGCAGCCGAGCGGGAGATACGCAGTATTTT. Encoded protein: CASSRAGDTQYF.

This clonotype was detected ten times or more. The CDR3 nucleotides are TGTGCCAGCAGCTTATTGGGACTAGCGGGAGCCGAGAGCACAGATACGCAGTATTTT. This sequence encodes CASSLLGLAGAESTDTQYF. The rearrangement joins TRBV7-3 to TRBJ2-3, with 14 bases fitting TRBD2. The germline V gene encodes CDR1 SGHTA and CDR2 FQGTGA. This CDR3 contains 19 residues. V shed 2 bases and J 0 bases; nucleotides not matched to a gene: 7.

The V call is TRBV2, the J call TRBJ1-5; D remains ambiguous. The CDR3 totals 14 residues. The germline CDR1 and CDR2 sequences are SNHLY and FYNNEI. V lost 8 bases and J lost 0, with 11 bases in between. The CDR3 is CASDEGYSNQPQHF. The CDR3 nucleotides are TGTGCCAGCGACGAGGGTTATAGCAATCAGCCCCAGCATTTT.

This clonotype was seen repeatedly, ten times or more. V gene TRBV29-1 combines with J gene TRBJ1-4; D is unclear. The CDR3 is made up of 13 amino acids. Germline-derived CDR1 and CDR2 are SQVTM and ANQGSEA. V lost 7 bases and J 8 bases, leaving 17 bases between the germline ends. DNA for the CDR3: TGCAGCGCGACGTCCCGTGGTTTGGAAAAACTGTTTTTT. Amino acid sequence: CSATSRGLEKLFF.

The V and J genes are TRBV5-5 and TRBJ1-3, with unresolved D. The CDR3 spans 18 residues. V was shortened by 3 bases and J by 1 base, with 20 bases between the two germline ends. Per the germline V gene, CDR1 is SGHKS and CDR2 is YYEKEE (reference sequence). The CDR3 DNA is TGTGCCAGCAGCTCAAGAACCCCGCTACTTTCTTCTGGAAACACCATATATTTT. Amino acids: CASSSRTPLLSSGNTIYF. Based on the CDR3 plus reference TRBV5-5 and TRBJ1-3, the full variable domain is DAGVTQSPTHLIKTRGQQVTLRCSPISGHKSVSWYQQVLGQGPQFIFQYYEKEERGRGNFPDRFSARQFPNYSSELNVNALLLGDSALYLCASSSRTPLLSSGNTIYFGEGSWLTVV.

The sample holds many counts of this clonotype. The V call is TRBV6-5, the J call TRBJ1-2; a weak D match, TRBD1 (6 bases). Germline CDR1 is MNHEY and CDR2 is SVGAGI. The CDR3 sequence is 14 residues long. V was trimmed by 7 bases and J by 4 bases, leaving 16 bases between them. The DNA of the CDR3 is TGTGCCAGCATCAAGTCGGGGGGCGGCTATGGCTACACCTTC. Its translation: CASIKSGGGYGYTF.

At least ten counts were recorded for this clonotype. The rearrangement joins TRBV18 to TRBJ2-5; maybe TRBD1 (6 bases). The CDR3 totals 17 residues. V was clipped by 3 bases and J by 0 bases, with 17 bases between them. Germline V gene sequence: CDR1 KGHSH, CDR2 LQKENI. The CDR3 nucleotides are TGTGCCAGCTCACCTCTTCCGGGCAGGGGTTACCAAGAGACCCAGTACTTC. Amino acid sequence: CASSPLPGRGYQETQYF.

This clonotype came up a few times. The chain joins TRBV20-1 to TRBJ2-5; D remains ambiguous. The CDR3 length is 12 residues. Trimming stripped 7 bases from V and 1 base from J, with 10 bases between. Germline CDR1 and CDR2: DFQATT and SNEGSKA (reference sequence). The CDR3 here is CSVRRSQETQYF. In nucleotides, the CDR3 is TGCAGTGTGCGGCGGTCCCAAGAGACCCAGTACTTC.

The rearrangement uses TRBV20-1 and TRBJ1-4, with D maybe TRBD1 (6 bases). The germline gives CDR1 DFQATT, CDR2 SNEGSKA (reference sequence). The V end lost 6 bases, the J end lost 7 bases, and 15 bases lay between the germline ends. The CDR3 has 13 residues. CDR3 DNA sequence: TGCAGTGCGCAACAGGGCCGGGGTGAAAAACTGTTTTTT. This codes for CSAQQGRGEKLFF.

This clonotype was observed many times. The chain combines TRBV25-1 with TRBJ1-1; D not resolved. This CDR3 has 14 residues. Germline values: CDR1 MGHDK, CDR2 SYGVNS. Trimming cost V 4 bases and J 4 bases, with 13 bases left between them. CDR3 nucleotides: TGTGCCAGCAGTGTGTTGGGGTTGGTCACTGAAGCTTTCTTT. Protein: CASSVLGLVTEAFF.

This clonotype was seen ten or more times. The chain is built from TRBV2 and TRBJ2-7, with D perhaps matching TRBD1 (5 bases). Germline lookup yields CDR1 SNHLY and CDR2 FYNNEI. Trimming pared 6 bases from V and 4 bases from J, leaving 10 bases between. The CDR3 runs to 12 residues. CDR3 region: CASSTTGYEQYF. CDR3 in DNA: TGTGCCAGCAGCACTACAGGATACGAGCAGTACTTC.

This clonotype appeared a few times. The chain combines TRBV5-1 with TRBJ2-3; no definite D call. CDR1 and CDR2 (germline): SGHRS, YFSETQ. This CDR3 comprises 12 residues. V gave up 4 bases and J gave up 9 bases, with 12 bases separating them. CDR3 coding DNA: TGCGCCAGCAGCCTCCAAGACGGAACGCAGTATTTT. Translated: CASSLQDGTQYF.

In this sample, this clonotype turned up many times. This rearrangement joins TRBV5-6 to TRBJ1-6; TRBD1 aligns across 7 bases. J lost 7 bases, V lost 0 bases, and 4 bases had no gene match. Germline assignment: CDR1 SGHDT and CDR2 YYEEEE. The CDR3 is 15 residues long. The DNA of the CDR3 is TGTGCCAGCAGCTTGGTGGGACAGAACAATTCACCCCTCCACTTT. Protein: CASSLVGQNNSPLHF. The full variable domain, completed using reference TRBV5-6 and TRBJ1-6, is DAGVTQSPTHLIKTRGQQVTLRCSPKSGHDTVSWYQQALGQGPQFIFQYYEEEERQRGNFPDRFSGHQFPNYSSELNVNALLLGDSALYLCASSLVGQNNSPLHFGNGTRLTVT.

This clonotype was seen many times. The chain recombines TRBV2 with TRBJ2-7, with 11 bases that match TRBD2. Trimming took 0 bases from V and 5 from J; bases not matched to a gene: 9. The CDR3 is 17 amino acids. Germline V gene lookup returns CDR1 SNHLY and CDR2 FYNNEI. CDR3 in amino acids: CASSEALIAGGINEQYF. CDR3 coding DNA: TGTGCCAGCAGTGAAGCCCTGATAGCGGGAGGGATCAACGAGCAGTACTTC.